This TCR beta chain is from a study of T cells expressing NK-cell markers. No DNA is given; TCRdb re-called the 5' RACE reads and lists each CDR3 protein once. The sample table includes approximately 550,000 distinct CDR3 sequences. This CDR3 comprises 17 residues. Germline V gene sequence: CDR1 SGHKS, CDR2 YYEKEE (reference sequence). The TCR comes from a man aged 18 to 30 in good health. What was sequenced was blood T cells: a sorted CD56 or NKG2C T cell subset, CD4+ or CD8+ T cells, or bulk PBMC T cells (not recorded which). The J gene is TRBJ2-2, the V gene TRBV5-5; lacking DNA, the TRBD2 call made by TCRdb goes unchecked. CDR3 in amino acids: CASSLVAAGGPSGELFF.